The 15 T cell receptor beta chains reported below all come from one sample, sequenced in a study of T cell responses to AZD1222 COVID-19 vaccine. The protocol was immunoSEQ multiplex PCR, while the TCRdb copy is restricted to in-frame clones and leaves out a portion. The sample has around 120,000 clones; 85% to 90% are singletons. This specimen was peripheral blood, taken 28 days after the second AZD1222 dose. The receptor source for this set is an adult who received the AZD1222 COVID-19 vaccine.

The J gene is TRBJ1-6, the V gene TRBV7-2; 7 bases agree with TRBD1. Germline V gene sequence: CDR1 SGHTA, CDR2 FQGNSA. V lost 3 bases and J lost 8; bases outside the gene matches: 4. The CDR3 is 14 amino acids. In nucleotides, the CDR3 is TGTGCCAGCAGCTTTACAGGGGATCATTCACCCCTCCACTTT. It translates to CASSFTGDHSPLHF.

This rearrangement joins TRBV11-3 to TRBJ2-1, with D possibly matching TRBD1 (6 bases). Germline loops: CDR1 SGHNT, CDR2 YENEEA. V shed 5 bases and J shed 7 bases, with 9 bases lying between them. The CDR3 length is 12 residues. CDR3 residues: CASSAGQNEQFF. The CDR3 region has the DNA TGTGCCAGCAGCGCAGGACAGAATGAGCAGTTCTTC. Filled out from reference TRBV11-3 and TRBJ2-1, the complete variable domain reads EAGVVQSPRYKIIEKKQPVAFWCNPISGHNTLYWYLQNLGQGPELLIRYENEEAVDDSQLPKDRFSAERLKGVDSTLKIQPAELGDSAVYLCASSAGQNEQFFGPGTRLTVL.

V is TRBV19 and J is TRBJ1-2, with D tentatively TRBD1 (5 bases). V lost 1 base and J 4 bases, leaving 13 bases between the germline ends. The CDR3 has 15 residues. Germline CDR1 reads LNHDA; CDR2 reads SQIVND (reference sequence). The CDR3 DNA sequence: TGTGCCAGTAGTATAGGGGCAGGGTTTACCTATGGCTACACCTTC. This encodes CASSIGAGFTYGYTF.

This chain uses TRBV13 with TRBJ1-6; D may be TRBD1 (5 bases). Trimming left V 2 bases short and J 7 bases short, with 12 bases between. Looked up from germline, CDR1 is PRHDT and CDR2 is FYEKMQ (reference sequence). The length of the CDR3 is 15 residues. CDR3 in DNA: TGTGCCAGCAGCTTATCGGGGGGGACCAATTCACCCCTCCACTTT. The encoded protein is CASSLSGGTNSPLHF.

A word on this clone: One end of the junction is discordant with germline, which a read error may explain. The chain is built from TRBV6-1 and TRBJ1-2; TRBD1 is a possible D gene (5 bases). The germline V gene encodes CDR1 MNHNS and CDR2 SASEGT. The CDR3 is made up of 14 amino acids. The CDR3 protein is CASNENPGKYGYTF. The DNA of the CDR3 is TGTGCCAGCAATGAAAACCCAGGGAAATATGGCTACACCTTC.

A single count supports this clone. This chain joins TRBV5-1 and TRBJ2-2, with 10 bases fitting TRBD2. The CDR3 spans 15 residues. Germline CDR1 reads SGHRS; CDR2 reads YFSETQ. J lost 4 bases, V lost 0 bases, and 0 bases had no gene match. The CDR3 nucleotides read TGCGCCAGCAGCTTGGGACTAGCGGGCACCGGGGAGCTGTTTTTT. This encodes CASSLGLAGTGELFF.

The J gene is TRBJ2-7, the V gene TRBV15; 9 positions match TRBD2. Germline values: CDR1 LNHNV, CDR2 YYDKDF (reference sequence). The CDR3 consists of 14 residues. Germline trimming cut 0 bases from V and 8 bases from J; bases unmatched to any gene: 5. The CDR3 loop reads CATSRDASGTKQYF. DNA of the CDR3: TGTGCCACCAGCAGAGATGCTAGCGGGACCAAGCAGTACTTC.

The chain carries TRBV27 and TRBJ1-4, with D perhaps TRBD1 (5 bases). The CDR3 length is 15 residues. CDR1 is MNHEY, CDR2 SMNVEV, per germline (reference sequence). V was cut by 5 bases and J by 0 bases, with 10 bases left in between. The CDR3 nucleotides are TGTGCCAGCAGTCCGACAGATCCAACTAATGAAAAACTGTTTTTT. It yields the protein CASSPTDPTNEKLFF.

The chain uses TRBV7-8 and TRBJ1-2, with D perhaps TRBD1 (6 bases). Germline V CDR1 and CDR2: SGHVS, FQNEAQ. The CDR3 length is 15 residues. Trimming removed 5 bases at V and 5 bases at J, with 18 bases between. The CDR3 DNA follows: TGTGCCAGCAGCCGAAGACAGGCTCTCGGGTATGGCTACACCTTC. This sequence encodes CASSRRQALGYGYTF.

J is TRBJ2-7 and V is TRBV11-2, with TRBD1 matching over 7 bases. Germline V gene data show CDR1 as SGHAT and CDR2 as FQNNGV. This CDR3 comprises 12 residues. The V segment lost 6 bases and the J segment 4 bases; nucleotides outside the gene matches: 3. The CDR3 loop reads CASSRQGYEQYF. The CDR3 DNA reads TGTGCCAGCAGTCGACAGGGTTACGAGCAGTACTTC.

The chain carries TRBV5-1 and TRBJ2-6; D is unclear. V was cut by 0 bases and J by 0 bases, with 4 bases left in between. The germline gives CDR1 SGHRS, CDR2 YFSETQ. This CDR3 has 15 amino acids. CDR3 sequence: CASSLGVSGANVLTF. The CDR3 region has the DNA TGCGCCAGCAGCTTGGGGGTCTCTGGGGCCAACGTCCTGACTTTC.

The J gene is TRBJ1-6, the V gene TRBV18, with 7 bases that match TRBD1. The CDR3 contains 16 residues. Germline V CDR1 and CDR2: KGHSH, LQKENI. V was clipped by 3 bases and J by 7 bases; unmatched bases: 9. The CDR3 DNA follows: TGTGCCAGCTCACCGAACCCGGGACAGCCAAATTCACCCCTCCACTTT. The encoded protein is CASSPNPGQPNSPLHF.

The rearrangement links TRBV11-2 to TRBJ2-7; unclear D gene. The germline V gene has CDR1 SGHAT and CDR2 FQNNGV. The V end lost 0 bases, the J end lost 3 bases, and 9 bases lay between the germline ends. CDR3 size: 14 residues. CDR3 bases: TGTGCCAGCAGCTTAGACCAACGAAGCTACGAGCAGTACTTC. It is translated as CASSLDQRSYEQYF.

The chain has TRBV24-1 and TRBJ2-7; 8 bases fit TRBD2. CDR3 size: 14 residues. Germline CDR1 and CDR2: KGHDR and SFDVKD. Trimming took 7 bases from V and 2 from J; bases not matched to a gene: 6. DNA for the CDR3: TGTGCCACCAGCGCGGGAGGAACCACCTACGAGCAGTACTTC. Translation: CATSAGGTTYEQYF.

About this clone itself: This sample includes further DNA sequences coding for the same CDR3. The chain recombines TRBV6-5 with TRBJ2-7; D unclear. Germline CDR1 MNHEY, CDR2 SVGAGI. V lost 0 bases, J lost 1 base, and 7 bases lay in between. CDR3 size: 14 residues. As DNA, the CDR3 is TGTGCCAGCAGTTACTCCCCGGGTTCCTACGAGCAGTACTTC. Translated: CASSYSPGSYEQYF.